This TCR beta chain was sequenced during a study of blood T cells in healthy people across ages. Whole-study results and caveats: While age rose, TCR beta diversity per million T cells dropped in a roughly linear way.

Per sample, at least 5 micrograms of total RNA were extracted. Alongside a J-beta primer mix, a sample-barcoded 5' primer served in a second PCR lasting about 7 to 11 cycles. All cDNA molecules were each tagged by a template-switch adaptor with 12 random nucleotides. All samples yielded 2.5 million or more CDR3-containing paired-end reads. MiXCR was run by TCRdb on the 5' RACE reads, yielding one entry per CDR3 protein. The repertoire holds hundreds of thousands of distinct CDR3 sequences, with roughly three fifths as singletons. This clonotype was picked up one time. The target antigen is unknown. The V and J ends lost 6 bases and 2 bases, in that order; junction bases with no gene match: 10. CDR1 is MNHNS and CDR2 is SASEGT in the germline V gene. This CDR3 spans 17 amino acids.

The clonotype originates from a man aged 35-49 years in good health. Sequencing was done on a sample of blood. This chain uses TRBV6-1 with TRBJ1-5, with 10 bases that match TRBD1. The CDR3 protein is CASSPRQGARGNQPQHF. The CDR3 DNA reads TGTGCCAGCAGCCCCAGACAGGGGGCTAGAGGCAATCAGCCCCAGCATTTT.